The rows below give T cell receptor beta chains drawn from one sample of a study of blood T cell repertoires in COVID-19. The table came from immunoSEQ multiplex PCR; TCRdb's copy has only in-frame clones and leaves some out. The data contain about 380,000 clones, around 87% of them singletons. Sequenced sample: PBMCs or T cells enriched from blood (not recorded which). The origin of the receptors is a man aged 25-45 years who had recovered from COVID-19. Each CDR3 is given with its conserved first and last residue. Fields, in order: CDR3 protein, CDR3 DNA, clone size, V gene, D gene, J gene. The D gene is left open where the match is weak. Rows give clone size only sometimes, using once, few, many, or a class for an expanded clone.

cdr3_aa: CASSSGYSTEAFF; cdr3_nt: TGTGCCAGCAGCTCAGGGTATTCCACTGAAGCTTTCTTT; clone_size: -; v_call: TRBV6-5; d_call: -; j_call: TRBJ1-1
cdr3_aa: CASSQDQRAGSGYTF; cdr3_nt: TGCGCCAGCAGCCAAGATCAGCGGGCGGGGAGCGGCTACACCTTC; clone_size: -; v_call: TRBV4-3; d_call: -; j_call: TRBJ1-2
cdr3_aa: CASTLKLSGGLDEQFF; cdr3_nt: TGTGCCAGCACCCTGAAGCTTAGCGGGGGTCTGGATGAGCAGTTCTTC; clone_size: -; v_call: TRBV5-6; d_call: TRBD2; j_call: TRBJ2-1
cdr3_aa: CAISDSLLNTEAFF; cdr3_nt: TGTGCCATCAGTGACTCCCTTTTGAACACTGAAGCTTTCTTT; clone_size: few; v_call: TRBV10-3; d_call: -; j_call: TRBJ1-1
cdr3_aa: CAIRATGVENEQFF; cdr3_nt: TGTGCCATCAGGGCGACAGGGGTGGAGAATGAGCAGTTCTTC; clone_size: -; v_call: TRBV10-3; d_call: TRBD1; j_call: TRBJ2-1
cdr3_aa: CASGLPDRPLYEQYF; cdr3_nt: TGTGCTAGTGGTCTCCCGGACAGGCCCCTCTACGAGCAGTACTTC; clone_size: -; v_call: TRBV12-5; d_call: TRBD1; j_call: TRBJ2-7
cdr3_aa: CASSLPNSGLGVETQYF; cdr3_nt: TGTGCCAGCAGCTTACCTAATTCAGGCCTGGGTGTAGAGACCCAGTACTTC; clone_size: -; v_call: TRBV7-9; d_call: -; j_call: TRBJ2-5
cdr3_aa: CASSSIDRVGGYTF; cdr3_nt: TGTGCCAGCAGTTCGATCGACAGGGTCGGTGGCTACACCTTC; clone_size: -; v_call: TRBV6-2/TRBV6-3; d_call: TRBD1; j_call: TRBJ1-2
cdr3_aa: CASSHPQGNTEAFF; cdr3_nt: TGTGCCAGCAGCCACCCACAGGGGAACACTGAAGCTTTCTTT; clone_size: few; v_call: TRBV3-1/TRBV3-2; d_call: -; j_call: TRBJ1-1
cdr3_aa: CASSNRGGTDTQYF; cdr3_nt: TGTGCCAGCAGTAACCGGGGGGGCACAGATACGCAGTATTTT; clone_size: -; v_call: TRBV25-1; d_call: TRBD2; j_call: TRBJ2-3
cdr3_aa: CASSSFGVPSGANVLTF; cdr3_nt: TGTGCCAGTAGTAGTTTCGGGGTTCCCTCTGGGGCCAACGTCCTGACTTTC; clone_size: -; v_call: TRBV19; d_call: -; j_call: TRBJ2-6
cdr3_aa: CASSLIGELFF; cdr3_nt: TGTGCCAGCAGCCTTATCGGGGAGCTGTTTTTT; clone_size: -; v_call: TRBV7-8; d_call: -; j_call: TRBJ2-2
cdr3_aa: CASSSEQGAGYTF; cdr3_nt: TGTGCCAGTAGTTCGGAACAGGGCGCTGGCTACACCTTC; clone_size: -; v_call: TRBV19; d_call: -; j_call: TRBJ1-2
cdr3_aa: CASSATSQGNYGYTF; cdr3_nt: TGTGCCAGCAGCGCGACTTCTCAGGGTAACTATGGCTACACCTTC; clone_size: few; v_call: TRBV9; d_call: -; j_call: TRBJ1-2
cdr3_aa: CASSLPGEGRTQYF; cdr3_nt: TGTGCCAGCAGCTTGCCCGGGGAGGGAAGGACCCAGTACTTC; clone_size: -; v_call: TRBV7-9; d_call: TRBD2; j_call: TRBJ2-5
cdr3_aa: CASSPRQGETQYF; cdr3_nt: TGTGCCAGCTCACCCCGACAGGGGGAGACCCAGTACTTC; clone_size: -; v_call: TRBV18; d_call: TRBD1; j_call: TRBJ2-5